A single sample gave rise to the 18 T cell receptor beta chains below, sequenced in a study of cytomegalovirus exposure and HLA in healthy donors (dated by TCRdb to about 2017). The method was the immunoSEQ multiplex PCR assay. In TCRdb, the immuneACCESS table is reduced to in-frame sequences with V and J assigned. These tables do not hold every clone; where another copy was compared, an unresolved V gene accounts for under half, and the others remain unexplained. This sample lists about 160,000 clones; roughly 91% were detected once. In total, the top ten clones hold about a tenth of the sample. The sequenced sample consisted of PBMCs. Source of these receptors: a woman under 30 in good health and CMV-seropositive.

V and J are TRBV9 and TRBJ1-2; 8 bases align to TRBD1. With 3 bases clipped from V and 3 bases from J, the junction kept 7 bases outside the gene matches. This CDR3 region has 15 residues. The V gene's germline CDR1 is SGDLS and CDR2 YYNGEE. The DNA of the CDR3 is TGTGCCAGCAGCGGGTACAGGGGGTCCGACTATGGCTACACCTTC. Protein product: CASSGYRGSDYGYTF.

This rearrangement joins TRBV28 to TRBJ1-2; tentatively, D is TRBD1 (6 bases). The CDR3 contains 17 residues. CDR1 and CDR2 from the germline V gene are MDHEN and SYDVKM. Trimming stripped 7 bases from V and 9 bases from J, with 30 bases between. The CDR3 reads CASIPGPGTPFFSRYTF. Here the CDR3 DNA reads TGTGCCAGCATACCCGGGCCCGGGACACCTTTTTTTAGTCGCTACACCTTC.

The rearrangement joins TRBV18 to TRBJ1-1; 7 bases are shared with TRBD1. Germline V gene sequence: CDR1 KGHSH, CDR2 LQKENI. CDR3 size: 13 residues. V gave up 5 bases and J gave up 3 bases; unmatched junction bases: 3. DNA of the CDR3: TGTGCCAGCTCATCCGACAGGGACACTGAAGCTTTCTTT. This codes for CASSSDRDTEAFF.

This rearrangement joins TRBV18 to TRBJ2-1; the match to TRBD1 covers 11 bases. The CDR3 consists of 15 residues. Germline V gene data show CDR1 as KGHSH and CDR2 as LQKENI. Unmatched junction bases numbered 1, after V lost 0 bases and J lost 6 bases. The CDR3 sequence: CASSPPGTGGNEQFF. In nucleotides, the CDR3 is TGTGCCAGCTCACCACCCGGGACAGGGGGCAATGAGCAGTTCTTC.

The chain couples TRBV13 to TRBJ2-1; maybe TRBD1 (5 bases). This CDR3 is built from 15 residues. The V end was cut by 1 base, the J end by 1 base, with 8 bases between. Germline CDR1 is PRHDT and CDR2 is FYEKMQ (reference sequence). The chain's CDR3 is CASSLVAGSYNEQFF. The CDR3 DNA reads TGTGCCAGCAGCTTAGTGGCAGGGTCCTACAATGAGCAGTTCTTC.

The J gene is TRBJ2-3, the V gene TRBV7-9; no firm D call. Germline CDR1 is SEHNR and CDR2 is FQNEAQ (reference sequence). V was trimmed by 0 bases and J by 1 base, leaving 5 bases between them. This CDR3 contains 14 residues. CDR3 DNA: TGTGCCAGCAGCTTAGCCCAGGGCACAGATACGCAGTATTTT. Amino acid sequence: CASSLAQGTDTQYF.

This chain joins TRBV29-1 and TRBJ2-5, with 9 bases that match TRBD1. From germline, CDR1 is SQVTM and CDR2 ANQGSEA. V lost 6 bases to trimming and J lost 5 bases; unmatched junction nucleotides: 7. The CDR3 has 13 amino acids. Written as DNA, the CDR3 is TGCAGCGTCCTACAGGGGGCGATGGAGACCCAGTACTTC. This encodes CSVLQGAMETQYF.

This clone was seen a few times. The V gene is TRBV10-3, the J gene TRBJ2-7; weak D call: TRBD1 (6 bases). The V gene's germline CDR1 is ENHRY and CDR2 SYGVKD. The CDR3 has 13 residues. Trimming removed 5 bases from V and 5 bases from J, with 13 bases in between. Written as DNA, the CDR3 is TGTGCCATCAGTCCTGGACAGTCGAACGAGCAGTACTTC. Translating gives CAISPGQSNEQYF.

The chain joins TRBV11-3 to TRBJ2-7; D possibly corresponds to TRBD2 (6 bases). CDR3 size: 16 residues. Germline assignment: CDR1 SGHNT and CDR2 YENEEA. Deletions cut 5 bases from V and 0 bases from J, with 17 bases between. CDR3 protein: CASSPLGGARSYEQYF. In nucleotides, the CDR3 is TGTGCCAGCAGCCCGCTGGGGGGAGCCCGCTCCTACGAGCAGTACTTC.

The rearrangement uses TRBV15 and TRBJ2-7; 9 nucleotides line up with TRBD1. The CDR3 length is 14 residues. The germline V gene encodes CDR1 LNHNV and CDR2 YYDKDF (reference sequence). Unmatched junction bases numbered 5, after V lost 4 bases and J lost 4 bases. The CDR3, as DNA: TGTGCCACCAGCAAACCAGGACAGGGGTACGAGCAGTACTTC. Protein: CATSKPGQGYEQYF.

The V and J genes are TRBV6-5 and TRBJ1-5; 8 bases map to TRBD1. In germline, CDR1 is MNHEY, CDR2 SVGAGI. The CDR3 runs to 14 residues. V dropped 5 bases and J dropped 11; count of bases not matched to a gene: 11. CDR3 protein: CASSDGQGPPSQHF. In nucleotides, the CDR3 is TGTGCCAGCAGTGACGGACAGGGCCCTCCATCCCAGCATTTT.

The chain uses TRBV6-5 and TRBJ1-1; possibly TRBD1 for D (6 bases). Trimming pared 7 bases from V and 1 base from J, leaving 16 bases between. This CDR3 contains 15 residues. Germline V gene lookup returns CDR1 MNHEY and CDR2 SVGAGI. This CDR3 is CASTNAGTQNTEAFF. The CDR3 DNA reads TGTGCCAGCACCAACGCCGGGACACAGAACACTGAAGCTTTCTTT.

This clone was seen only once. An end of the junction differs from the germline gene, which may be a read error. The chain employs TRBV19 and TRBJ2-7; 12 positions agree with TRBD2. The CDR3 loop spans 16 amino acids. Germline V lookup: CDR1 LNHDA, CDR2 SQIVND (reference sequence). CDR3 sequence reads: CASSWTSGTRSSEQYF. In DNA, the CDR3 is TGTGCCAGTAGCTGGACTAGCGGGACCCGTTCCTCCGAGCAGTACTTC.

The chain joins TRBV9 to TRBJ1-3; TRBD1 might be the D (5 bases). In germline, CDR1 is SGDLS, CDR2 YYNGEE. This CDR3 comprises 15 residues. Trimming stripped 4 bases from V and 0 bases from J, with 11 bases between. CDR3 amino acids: CASSIQVSSGNTIYF. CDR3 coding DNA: TGTGCCAGCAGCATACAGGTTTCCTCTGGAAACACCATATATTTT.

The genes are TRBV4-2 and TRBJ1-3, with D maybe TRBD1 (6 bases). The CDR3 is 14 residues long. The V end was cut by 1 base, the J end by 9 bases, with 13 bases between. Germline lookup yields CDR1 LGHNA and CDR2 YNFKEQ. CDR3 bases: TGTGCCAGCAGCCAAGCCTCAGGGGTAGGCACCATATATTTT. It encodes CASSQASGVGTIYF.

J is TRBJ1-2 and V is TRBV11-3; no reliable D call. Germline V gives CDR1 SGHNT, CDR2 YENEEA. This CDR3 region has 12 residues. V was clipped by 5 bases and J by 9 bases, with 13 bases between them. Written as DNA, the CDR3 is TGTGCCAGCAGCGCCATATCAGGTAGCTACACCTTC. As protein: CASSAISGSYTF.

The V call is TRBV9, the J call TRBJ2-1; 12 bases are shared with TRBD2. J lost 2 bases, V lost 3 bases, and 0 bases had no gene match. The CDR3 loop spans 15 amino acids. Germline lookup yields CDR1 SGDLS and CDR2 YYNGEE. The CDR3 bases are TGTGCCAGCAGCGGGACTAGCGGGACCTACAATGAGCAGTTCTTC. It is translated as CASSGTSGTYNEQFF.

CDR3 protein: CASGTQGEETQYF. CDR3 nucleotide sequence: TGCGCCAGCGGGACTCAGGGAGAAGAGACCCAGTACTTC. This sequence joins TRBV5-1 and TRBJ2-5; tentative D call: TRBD2 (6 bases). This CDR3 spans 13 amino acids. V was pared by 7 bases and J by 3 bases, with 13 bases between. CDR1 and CDR2 (germline): SGHRS, YFSETQ.